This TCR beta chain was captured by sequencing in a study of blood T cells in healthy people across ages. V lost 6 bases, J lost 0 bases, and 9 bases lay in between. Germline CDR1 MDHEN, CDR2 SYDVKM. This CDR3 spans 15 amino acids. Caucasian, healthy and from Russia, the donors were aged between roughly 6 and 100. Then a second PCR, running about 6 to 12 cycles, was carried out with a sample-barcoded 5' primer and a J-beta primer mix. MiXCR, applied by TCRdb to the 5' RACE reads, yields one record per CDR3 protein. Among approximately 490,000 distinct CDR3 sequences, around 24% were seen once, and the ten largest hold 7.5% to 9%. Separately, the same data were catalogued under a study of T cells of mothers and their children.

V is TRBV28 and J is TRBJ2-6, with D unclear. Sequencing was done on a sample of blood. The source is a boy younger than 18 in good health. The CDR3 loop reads CASSPLDSGANVLTF. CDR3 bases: TGTGCCAGCAGCCCCCTTGACTCTGGGGCCAACGTCCTGACTTTC.